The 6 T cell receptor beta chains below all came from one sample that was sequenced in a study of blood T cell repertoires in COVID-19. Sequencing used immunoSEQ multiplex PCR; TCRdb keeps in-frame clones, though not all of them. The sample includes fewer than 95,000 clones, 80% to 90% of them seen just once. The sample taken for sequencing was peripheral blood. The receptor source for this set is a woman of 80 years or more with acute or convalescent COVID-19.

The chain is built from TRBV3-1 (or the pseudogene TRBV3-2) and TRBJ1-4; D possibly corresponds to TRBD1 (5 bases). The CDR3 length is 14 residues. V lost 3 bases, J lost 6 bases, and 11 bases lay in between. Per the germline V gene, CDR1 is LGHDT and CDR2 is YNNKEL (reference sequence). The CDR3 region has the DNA TGTGCCAGCAGCCATTGGGGGGAATATGAAAAACTGTTTTTT. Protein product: CASSHWGEYEKLFF.

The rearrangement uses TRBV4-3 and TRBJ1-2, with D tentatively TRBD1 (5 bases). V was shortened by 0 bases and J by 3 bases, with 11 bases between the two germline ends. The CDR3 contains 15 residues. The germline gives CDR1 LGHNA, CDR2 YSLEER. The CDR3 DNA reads TGCGCCAGCAGCCAAGAAGGGGCGGGGCACTATGGCTACACCTTC. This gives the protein CASSQEGAGHYGYTF.

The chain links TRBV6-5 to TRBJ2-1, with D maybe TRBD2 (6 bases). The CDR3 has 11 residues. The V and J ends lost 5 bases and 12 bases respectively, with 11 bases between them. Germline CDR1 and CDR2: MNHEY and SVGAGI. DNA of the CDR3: TGTGCCAGCAGTCATGAGCGGGTGCAGTTCTTC. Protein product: CASSHERVQFF.

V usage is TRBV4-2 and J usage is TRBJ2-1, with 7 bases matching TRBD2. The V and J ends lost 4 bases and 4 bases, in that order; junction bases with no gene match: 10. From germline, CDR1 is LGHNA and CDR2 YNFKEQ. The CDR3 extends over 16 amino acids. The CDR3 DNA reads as TGTGCCAGCAGCCTTAAAGGGAGCGGGAATTACAATGAGCAGTTCTTC. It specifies CASSLKGSGNYNEQFF.

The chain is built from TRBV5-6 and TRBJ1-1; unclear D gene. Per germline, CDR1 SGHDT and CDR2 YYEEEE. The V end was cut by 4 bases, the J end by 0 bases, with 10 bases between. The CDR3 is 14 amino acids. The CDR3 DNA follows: TGTGCCAGCAGCGGTCGTCGGTTGAACACTGAAGCTTTCTTT. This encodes CASSGRRLNTEAFF.

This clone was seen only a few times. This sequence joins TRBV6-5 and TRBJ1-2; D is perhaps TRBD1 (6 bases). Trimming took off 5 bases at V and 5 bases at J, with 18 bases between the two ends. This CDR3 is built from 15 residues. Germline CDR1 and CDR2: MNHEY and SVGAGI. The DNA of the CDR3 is TGTGCCAGCAGTCCAAACAGGGAGAAGGGGTATGGCTACACCTTC. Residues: CASSPNREKGYGYTF.